These 3 T cell receptor beta chains were all obtained from the same sample, sequenced in a study of monozygotic twins with inflammatory bowel disease. TCRdb reprocessed the 5' RACE reads and keeps a single row for each CDR3 protein, giving no DNA. The sample totals some 400,000 distinct CDR3 sequences. The material sequenced was blood. The receptors shown here come from a human donor with ulcerative colitis or Crohn's disease, or a healthy co-twin of an affected twin (not recorded which).

The rearrangement links TRBV20-1 to TRBJ1-2. The CDR3 extends over 12 amino acids. Germline V lookup: CDR1 DFQATT, CDR2 SNEGSKA (reference sequence). The CDR3 loop is CSARDLHYGYTF.

The chain has TRBV7-3 and TRBJ2-1; TCRdb picks TRBD2, but there is no DNA to check that call. Per germline, CDR1 SGHTA and CDR2 FQGTGA. The CDR3 spans 16 residues. This chain's CDR3 is CASSLSGLAAYNEQFF.

V usage is TRBV7-9 and J usage is TRBJ2-1; TCRdb indicates TRBD1, and absent DNA this call remains unverified. Germline V gene lookup returns CDR1 SEHNR and CDR2 FQNEAQ (reference sequence). The CDR3 spans 16 residues. The CDR3 region is CASSRMQGTGINEQFF.